A selection of T cell receptor beta chains follows, all from one sample in a study of chemoradiotherapy in HPV16-positive cancers. Generated by immunoSEQ multiplex PCR, the TCRdb table keeps only in-frame clones and is missing some. The profile shows fewer than 15,000 clones, around 62% of them singletons. The sample was acquired from a patient who underwent chemoradiotherapy. The receptors were gathered from a human donor with HPV-associated anogenital cancer. Both conserved end residues are part of each CDR3. A D gene is named only where the DNA matches it firmly. Size is omitted from some rows. Given values are once, few, many or a class for expanded clones.

D gene	V gene	clone size	J gene	CDR3 DNA	CDR3 protein
NA	TRBV2	few	TRBJ2-7	TGTGCCAGCAGTGACGGACTGAACTACGAGCAGTACTTC	CASSDGLNYEQYF
NA	TRBV11-2	NA	TRBJ1-4	TGTGCCAGCAGCGTCCAGGGGCTTGAAAAACTGTTTTTT	CASSVQGLEKLFF
TRBD1	TRBV7-2	NA	TRBJ1-1	TGTGCCAGCAGCTTACAGGGGGCCACTGAAGCTTTCTTT	CASSLQGATEAFF
TRBD1	TRBV4-1	once	TRBJ1-4	TGCGCCAGCAGCCAAGAGGACAGGTCTGACCGGCAACTGTTTTTT	CASSQEDRSDRQLFF
TRBD1	TRBV15	NA	TRBJ2-7	TGTGCCACCAGCAGAGCGACAGGGCATGAGTACGAGCAGTACTTC	CATSRATGHEYEQYF
NA	TRBV5-1	NA	TRBJ2-7	TGCGCCAGCAGCTTGGGGCAGGGAGGCTACGAGCAGTACTTC	CASSLGQGGYEQYF
NA	TRBV9	once	TRBJ2-2	TGTGCCAGCAGCGTAGTTGACCGGGACACCGGGGAGCTGTTTTTT	CASSVVDRDTGELFF
NA	TRBV5-4	few	TRBJ1-4	TGTGCCAGCAGCTTGGACAGGATTAATGAAAAACTGTTTTTT	CASSLDRINEKLFF
NA	TRBV28	NA	TRBJ2-6	TGTGCCAGCGCACGGACGACCGCCGTCCTGACTTTC	CASARTTAVLTF
NA	TRBV29-1	NA	TRBJ1-2	TGCAGCGTTCAGGATGACTACGGGGGGGGCTACACCTTC	CSVQDDYGGGYTF
TRBD1	TRBV11-3	NA	TRBJ2-7	TGTGCCAGCAGCTCCCTGGGACAGGGGTACGAGCAGTACTTC	CASSSLGQGYEQYF
TRBD1	TRBV7-9	NA	TRBJ1-6	TGTGCCAGCAGCGCGGGACAGGGAGAAGGTTCACCCCTCCACTTT	CASSAGQGEGSPLHF
TRBD2	TRBV7-3	once	TRBJ2-3	TGTGCCAGCAGCCCCCGCGGAGGCGGGGGGCGAGATACGCAGTATTTT	CASSPRGGGGRDTQYF
TRBD2	TRBV29-1	NA	TRBJ2-2	TGCAGCGTTCCTCAGCGGGGGGGACTGAACACCGGGGAGCTGTTTTTT	CSVPQRGGLNTGELFF
NA	TRBV28	NA	TRBJ2-6	TGTGCCAGCAGTTTAGGGCTCAGTTACTCTGGGGCCAACGTCCTGACTTTC	CASSLGLSYSGANVLTF
NA	TRBV30	NA	TRBJ2-3	TGTGCCTGGAGTGAGTGGAGCACAGATACGCAGTATTTT	CAWSEWSTDTQYF
NA	TRBV11-2	few	TRBJ2-7	TGTGCCAGCAGCTTAGCCTGGGACTCCGCGTACTTC	CASSLAWDSAYF
NA	TRBV11-1	NA	TRBJ2-3	TGTGCCAGCAGCTCTCGCACAGATACGCAGTATTTT	CASSSRTDTQYF
TRBD1	TRBV2	medium-sized	TRBJ1-2	TGTGCCAGCACCAGGGACAGGGTAGGCTACACCTTC	CASTRDRVGYTF
NA	TRBV6-4	few	TRBJ1-1	TGTGCCAGCAGTGCCGACAGGCAAGGTCGAGCTTTCTTT	CASSADRQGRAFF
NA	TRBV4-1	NA	TRBJ2-3	TGCGCCAGCAGCCAAGATCGGAACACAGATACGCAGTATTTT	CASSQDRNTDTQYF
TRBD1	TRBV7-6	NA	TRBJ2-7	TGTGCCAGCAGCTCCTCGGGACAGGGCTCCTACGAGCAGTACTTC	CASSSSGQGSYEQYF
TRBD1	TRBV30	NA	TRBJ2-1	TGTGCCTGGAGGCTACAGGGGGCAGGGGAGAATGAGCAGTTCTTC	CAWRLQGAGENEQFF
NA	TRBV11-3	NA	TRBJ2-7	TGTGCCAGCAGCTTAAACAGGGTACACGAGCAGTACTTC	CASSLNRVHEQYF
NA	TRBV11-2	NA	TRBJ2-7	TGTGCCAGCAGCTTAAGGGGCGAGCAGTACTTC	CASSLRGEQYF
TRBD1	TRBV6-1	NA	TRBJ1-1	TGTGCCAGCAGTGTGCAGGGGGCAAGCACTGAAGCTTTCTTT	CASSVQGASTEAFF
NA	TRBV7-8	NA	TRBJ1-2	TGTGCCAGCAGCCATTCGACAGAGTATGGCTACACCTTC	CASSHSTEYGYTF
NA	TRBV5-1	NA	TRBJ2-5	TGCGCCAGCAGCTTGGGGCAGCAAGAGACCCAGTACTTC	CASSLGQQETQYF
NA	TRBV29-1	NA	TRBJ2-1	TGCAGCGTTGCCAGGGGGGGCTCCTACAATGAGCAGTTCTTC	CSVARGGSYNEQFF
NA	TRBV10-3	NA	TRBJ2-1	TGTGCCATCAGTCCAGACGAGGATGAGCAGTTCTTC	CAISPDEDEQFF
NA	TRBV7-3	few	TRBJ1-2	TGTGCCAGCAGCTTAACACAGGGTAACGGCTACACCTTC	CASSLTQGNGYTF
TRBD2	TRBV14	NA	TRBJ2-7	TGTGCCAGCAGCCGGGCGGGAGTCCCGTACGAGCAGTACTTC	CASSRAGVPYEQYF
TRBD1	TRBV15	NA	TRBJ2-5	TGTGCCACCAGCGAGGGACAGGGACGGCAAGAGACCCAGTACTTC	CATSEGQGRQETQYF
TRBD2	TRBV5-6	few	TRBJ2-2	TGTGCCAGCAGCTCCCTCGGACTAGCGGGGGGACCGAACACCGGGGAGCTGTTTTTT	CASSSLGLAGGPNTGELFF
NA	TRBV4-1	NA	TRBJ2-6	TGCGCCAGCAGCCAAAGACAGGGAGGGGCCTCTGGGGCCAACGTCCTGACTTTC	CASSQRQGGASGANVLTF
TRBD1	TRBV5-6	NA	TRBJ1-4	TGTGCCAGCAGCCCTGGACAGGGGCGGTATGAAAAACTGTTTTTT	CASSPGQGRYEKLFF
TRBD1	TRBV10-1	NA	TRBJ2-2	TGCGCCAGCAGTGATGGGACAGGGGTTAATACCGGGGAGCTGTTTTTT	CASSDGTGVNTGELFF